The 23 T cell receptor beta chains below come from one sample, sequenced in a study of T cell changes during pregnancy in multiple sclerosis. The repertoire was sequenced with immunoSEQ multiplex PCR; TCRdb's copy has only in-frame clones and lacks some. The table lists more than 45,000 clones, 88% of them singletons, with 1.2% in the top ten. The source was CD4+ T cells from peripheral blood mononuclear cells, collected in the second trimester of pregnancy. All receptors come from a female donor with multiple sclerosis, enrolled in a pregnancy study.

The chain carries TRBV6-7 and TRBJ1-5; a possible D gene is TRBD1 (5 bases). TRBV6-7 is flagged as an ORF with uncertain function. The ends were cut back, 2 bases at V and 0 bases at J, with 11 bases in the middle. CDR3 length: 16 amino acids. The CDR3 sequence: CASSYPGSFSNQPQHF. The CDR3 DNA is TGTGCCAGCAGTTACCCAGGGTCCTTTAGCAATCAGCCCCAGCATTTT.

The chain links TRBV7-2 to TRBJ1-1, with a tentative D call TRBD1 (5 bases). Germline V gives CDR1 SGHTA, CDR2 FQGNSA. V was cut by 1 base and J by 6 bases, with 12 bases left in between. The CDR3 totals 14 residues. The CDR3 DNA sequence: TGTGCCAGCAGCTTAGTCCAGGGCGGGGCTGAAGCTTTCTTT. Protein sequence: CASSLVQGGAEAFF.

The chain recombines TRBV13 with TRBJ1-3; D gene uncertain. There are 16 residues in the CDR3. Trimming pared 1 base from V and 0 bases from J, leaving 10 bases between. From germline, CDR1 is PRHDT and CDR2 FYEKMQ (reference sequence). The CDR3 protein is CASSLDGGTSGNTIYF. DNA for the CDR3: TGTGCCAGCAGCTTAGACGGCGGAACCTCTGGAAACACCATATATTTT. The entire variable domain, with the rest obtained from reference TRBV13 and TRBJ1-3, is as follows: AAGVIQSPRHLIKEKRETATLKCYPIPRHDTVYWYQQGPGQDPQFLISFYEKMQSDKGSIPDRFSAQQFSDYHSELNMSSLELGDSALYFCASSLDGGTSGNTIYFGEGSWLTVV.

The chain uses TRBV7-9 and TRBJ2-1, with D hard to call. The CDR3 runs 14 residues. Trimming pared 1 base from V and 0 bases from J, leaving 4 bases between. From germline, CDR1 is SEHNR and CDR2 FQNEAQ (reference sequence). This CDR3 is CASSLESSYNEQFF. CDR3 sequence (DNA): TGTGCCAGCAGCTTAGAGAGCTCCTACAATGAGCAGTTCTTC.

V gene TRBV4-1 combines with J gene TRBJ2-1, with 13 bases identical to TRBD2. Germline CDR1 and CDR2: MGHRA and YSYEKL. This CDR3 is built from 19 residues. With V trimmed by 3 bases and J by 9 bases, 17 bases remained unmatched. CDR3 sequence: CASSQGHHRGLAGALEQFF. CDR3 DNA sequence: TGCGCCAGCAGCCAGGGCCACCACCGCGGACTAGCGGGAGCTCTTGAGCAGTTCTTC.

The chain carries TRBV19 and TRBJ2-7, with D maybe TRBD1 (5 bases). This CDR3 contains 14 residues. Trimming took off 5 bases at V and 5 bases at J, with 16 bases between the two ends. The germline V gene encodes CDR1 LNHDA and CDR2 SQIVND (reference sequence). CDR3 residues: CASSSPGFNNEQYF. The DNA for the CDR3 is TGTGCCAGTAGTTCGCCAGGGTTCAATAACGAGCAGTACTTC.

This chain joins TRBV6-1 and TRBJ1-2; TRBD1 aligns across 9 bases. This CDR3 is built from 14 residues. Germline V gene lookup returns CDR1 MNHNS and CDR2 SASEGT. The V and J ends lost 6 bases and 7 bases, in that order; junction bases with no gene match: 9. The CDR3 loop reads CASRATGGASGYTF. As DNA, the CDR3 is TGTGCCAGCAGGGCCACAGGGGGCGCGAGTGGCTACACCTTC.

V is TRBV10-3 and J is TRBJ2-2; 7 bases are a match to TRBD1. Germline CDR1 ENHRY, CDR2 SYGVKD. The CDR3 length is 13 residues. The trim removed 8 bases at V and 7 bases at J, leaving 7 bases unmatched. Written as DNA, the CDR3 is TGTGCCATCCTTAGGGGGCAGGGCGGGGAGCTGTTTTTT. Protein product: CAILRGQGGELFF.

This clone was counted a few times. The chain couples TRBV6-6 to TRBJ1-2; 7 nucleotides match TRBD1. CDR3 length equals 15 residues. The V segment lost 6 bases and the J segment 6 bases; nucleotides outside the gene matches: 13. Germline loops: CDR1 MNHNY, CDR2 SVGAGI (reference sequence). The CDR3 DNA reads TGTGCCAGCAGCCTTACCGGACAGGTCCCTAATGGCTACACCTTC. It encodes CASSLTGQVPNGYTF.

The rearrangement links TRBV7-2 to TRBJ2-1; D remains ambiguous. This CDR3 region has 13 residues. In germline, CDR1 is SGHTA, CDR2 FQGNSA. The germline V and J ends were trimmed by 5 bases and 12 bases, with 17 bases remaining between them. The CDR3 spells CASSPPSARVQFF. The DNA of the CDR3 is TGTGCCAGCAGCCCTCCCTCGGCCCGGGTGCAGTTCTTC.

The chain joins TRBV5-1 to TRBJ2-1, with TRBD1 identical over 10 bases. This CDR3 comprises 14 residues. J was trimmed by 5 bases and V by 6 bases; bases with no gene match: 5. The germline V gene has CDR1 SGHRS and CDR2 YFSETQ. The CDR3 DNA sequence: TGCGCCAGCACAGAAGGGACAGGGGACAATGAGCAGTTCTTC. As protein: CASTEGTGDNEQFF.

The chain combines TRBV19 with TRBJ1-5; possibly TRBD1 for D (6 bases). In germline, CDR1 is LNHDA, CDR2 SQIVND (reference sequence). The CDR3 consists of 14 residues. Trimming pared 10 bases from V and 1 base from J, leaving 14 bases between. CDR3: CATKTGLSNQPQHF. As DNA, the CDR3 is TGTGCCACCAAAACAGGGTTAAGCAATCAGCCCCAGCATTTT.

The rearrangement uses TRBV18 and TRBJ1-5, with 10 bases identical to TRBD1. CDR3 length: 15 residues. Germline assignment: CDR1 KGHSH and CDR2 LQKENI. V lost 3 bases, J lost 7 bases, and 6 bases stayed unmatched. CDR3 loop: CASSPQGTGEQPQHF. CDR3 DNA: TGTGCCAGCTCACCTCAAGGGACAGGGGAACAGCCCCAGCATTTT.

The gene calls are TRBV4-2 and TRBJ2-7, with D tentatively TRBD2 (6 bases). CDR3 length: 15 residues. Germline lookup yields CDR1 LGHNA and CDR2 YNFKEQ. Trimming took 1 base from V and 5 from J, leaving 15 bases between them. The CDR3 loop reads CASSQGSGGWDEQYF. DNA for the CDR3: TGTGCCAGCAGCCAAGGGTCAGGAGGGTGGGACGAGCAGTACTTC.

V usage is TRBV5-1 and J usage is TRBJ1-3, with D perhaps TRBD1 (5 bases). This CDR3 contains 15 residues. The V gene's germline CDR1 is SGHRS and CDR2 YFSETQ. Deletions cut 0 bases from V and 3 bases from J, with 10 bases between. The CDR3 DNA sequence: TGCGCCAGCAGCTTGGTCCAGGGAGGTGGAAACACCATATATTTT. It yields the protein CASSLVQGGGNTIYF.

This chain links TRBV6-6 with TRBJ1-3; D might be TRBD1 (6 bases). V lost 6 bases, J lost 0 bases, and 12 bases lay in between. Germline V CDR1 and CDR2: MNHNY, SVGAGI (reference sequence). CDR3 size: 15 residues. The CDR3 coding sequence is TGTGCCAGCAGGGACCGGGACACCTCTGGAAACACCATATATTTT. Translating it yields CASRDRDTSGNTIYF.

This clone was found a few times. This chain uses TRBV20-1 with TRBJ2-3; weak D call: TRBD2 (5 bases). Trimming took 5 bases from V and 10 from J, leaving 13 bases between them. Germline V lookup: CDR1 DFQATT, CDR2 SNEGSKA (reference sequence). This CDR3 is 11 amino acids long. CDR3 sequence reads: CSAPLELAQYF. The CDR3 region has the DNA TGCAGTGCTCCATTAGAACTAGCGCAGTATTTT.

The V call is TRBV5-4, the J call TRBJ1-2; maybe TRBD1 (5 bases). The CDR3 extends over 14 amino acids. Germline values: CDR1 SGHNT, CDR2 YYREEE (reference sequence). The V gene lost 3 bases and the J gene lost 3 bases, with 12 bases spanning the gap. The CDR3: CASSSSRGDYGYTF. CDR3 nucleotide sequence: TGTGCCAGCAGCTCCAGTCGGGGGGACTATGGCTACACCTTC.

The V and J genes are TRBV10-1 and TRBJ2-3; 8 nucleotides match TRBD2. Trimming cost V 10 bases and J 4 bases; bases outside gene matches: 7. The CDR3 is 13 residues long. Germline V lookup: CDR1 WNHNN, CDR2 SYGVQD (reference sequence). CDR3 sequence (DNA): TGCGCCACGGAGCGGGAGCTTCCAGATACGCAGTATTTT. Translation gives CATERELPDTQYF.

The chain combines TRBV6-6 with TRBJ1-3, with D hard to call. The length of the CDR3 is 12 residues. The germline V gene has CDR1 MNHNY and CDR2 SVGAGI (reference sequence). Between the trimmed V and J ends, which lost 4 bases and 4 bases, there was a span of 5 bases. The CDR3 region has the DNA TGTGCCAGCAGTTCTCAGGGAAACACCATATATTTT. It yields the protein CASSSQGNTIYF.

The gene calls are TRBV19 and TRBJ1-2, with 8 positions matching TRBD1. Losses at the gene ends were 0 bases for V and 4 bases for J; bases not matched to a gene: 4. Germline V CDR1 and CDR2: LNHDA, SQIVND (reference sequence). The CDR3 runs to 15 residues. The CDR3 coding sequence is TGTGCCAGTAGTATAGAGGGACAGGCAGGCTATGGCTACACCTTC. This encodes CASSIEGQAGYGYTF.

This chain links TRBV10-3 with TRBJ1-5; 9 bases map to TRBD1. Trimming removed 6 bases from V and 4 bases from J; junction bases left unmatched: 4. The CDR3 is made up of 14 amino acids. CDR1 is ENHRY and CDR2 is SYGVKD in the germline V gene. CDR3 DNA: TGTGCCATCAGGACGGGACAGGGAAATCAGCCCCAGCATTTT. It yields the protein CAIRTGQGNQPQHF.

This clone appeared a single time. This rearrangement joins TRBV6-5 to TRBJ1-2; tentatively, D is TRBD1 (5 bases). In germline, CDR1 is MNHEY, CDR2 SVGAGI. Trimming took 2 bases from V and 5 from J, leaving 15 bases between them. This CDR3 region has 15 residues. In DNA form, the CDR3 reads TGTGCCAGCAGTTACGGGCGAAGGGGCTCGTATGGCTACACCTTC. This codes for CASSYGRRGSYGYTF.